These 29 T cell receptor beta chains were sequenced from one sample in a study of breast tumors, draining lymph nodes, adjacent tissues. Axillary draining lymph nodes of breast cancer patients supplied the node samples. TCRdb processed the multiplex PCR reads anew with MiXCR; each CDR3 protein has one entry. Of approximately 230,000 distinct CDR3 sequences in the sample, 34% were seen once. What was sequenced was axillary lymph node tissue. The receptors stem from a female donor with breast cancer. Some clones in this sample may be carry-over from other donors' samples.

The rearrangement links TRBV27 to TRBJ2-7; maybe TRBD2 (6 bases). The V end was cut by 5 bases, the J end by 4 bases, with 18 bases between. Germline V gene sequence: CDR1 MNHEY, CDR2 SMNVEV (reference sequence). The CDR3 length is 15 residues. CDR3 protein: CASSPTTSWRYEQYF. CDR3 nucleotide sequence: TGTGCCAGCAGTCCGACGACTAGTTGGAGGTACGAGCAGTACTTC.

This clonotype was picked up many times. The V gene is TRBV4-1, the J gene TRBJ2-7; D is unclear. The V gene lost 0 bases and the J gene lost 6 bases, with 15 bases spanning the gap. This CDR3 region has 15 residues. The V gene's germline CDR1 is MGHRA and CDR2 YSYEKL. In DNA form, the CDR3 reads TGCGCCAGCAGCCAAGATTGGGTAGGGTTGAGCGAGCAGTACTTC. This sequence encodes CASSQDWVGLSEQYF.

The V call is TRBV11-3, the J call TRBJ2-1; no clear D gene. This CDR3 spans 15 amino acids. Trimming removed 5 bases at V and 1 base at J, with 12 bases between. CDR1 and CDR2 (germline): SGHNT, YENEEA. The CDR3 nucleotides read TGTGCCAGCAGCCCCCCTGGGTTGTCCTACAATGAGCAGTTCTTC. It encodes CASSPPGLSYNEQFF.

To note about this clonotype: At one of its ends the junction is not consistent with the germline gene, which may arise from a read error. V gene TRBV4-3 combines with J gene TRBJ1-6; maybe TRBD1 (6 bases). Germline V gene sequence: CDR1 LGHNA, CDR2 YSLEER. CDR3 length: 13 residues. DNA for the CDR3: TGCGTCAGCAGCCAGTCAGGGGATTCACCCCTCCACTTT. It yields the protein CVSSQSGDSPLHF.

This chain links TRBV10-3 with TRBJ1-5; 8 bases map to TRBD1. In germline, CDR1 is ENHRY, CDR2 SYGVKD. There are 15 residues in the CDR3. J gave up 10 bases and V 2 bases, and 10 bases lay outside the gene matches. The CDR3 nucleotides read TGTGCCATCAGTGAGAATCCAGGGGGCGAAGTACCCCAGCATTTT. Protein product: CAISENPGGEVPQHF.

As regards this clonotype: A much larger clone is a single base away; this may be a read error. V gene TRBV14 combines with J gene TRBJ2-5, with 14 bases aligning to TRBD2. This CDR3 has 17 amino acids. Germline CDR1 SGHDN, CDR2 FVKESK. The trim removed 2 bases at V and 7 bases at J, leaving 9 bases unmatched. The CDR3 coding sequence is TGTGCCAGCAGCCAACGGACTAGCGGGGGGCCGGGGGCGACCCAGTACTTC. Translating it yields CASSQRTSGGPGATQYF.

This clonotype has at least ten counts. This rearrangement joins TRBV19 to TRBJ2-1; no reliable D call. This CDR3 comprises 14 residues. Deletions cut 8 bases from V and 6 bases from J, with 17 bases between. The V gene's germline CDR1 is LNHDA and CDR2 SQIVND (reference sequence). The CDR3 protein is CASRSRDSGNEQFF. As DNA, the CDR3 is TGTGCCAGTCGGAGCCGAGACTCCGGCAATGAGCAGTTCTTC.

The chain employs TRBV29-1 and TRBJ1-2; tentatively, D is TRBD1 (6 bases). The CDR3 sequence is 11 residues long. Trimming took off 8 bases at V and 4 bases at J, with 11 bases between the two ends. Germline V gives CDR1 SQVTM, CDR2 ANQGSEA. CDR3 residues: CSLEGGYGYTF. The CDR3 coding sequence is TGCAGCTTAGAAGGGGGCTATGGCTACACCTTC.

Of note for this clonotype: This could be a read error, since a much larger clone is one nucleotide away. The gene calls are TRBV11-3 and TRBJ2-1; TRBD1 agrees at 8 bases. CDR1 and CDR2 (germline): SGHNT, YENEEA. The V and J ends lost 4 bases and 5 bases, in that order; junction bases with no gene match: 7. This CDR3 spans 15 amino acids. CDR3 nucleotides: TGTGCCAGCAGCTCGGCGGGACAGGCGGACAATGAGCAGTTCTTC. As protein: CASSSAGQADNEQFF.

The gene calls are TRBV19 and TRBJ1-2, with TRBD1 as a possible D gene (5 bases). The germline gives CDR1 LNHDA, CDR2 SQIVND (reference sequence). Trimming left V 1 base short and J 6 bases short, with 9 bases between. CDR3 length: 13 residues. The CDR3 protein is CASSIGGMDGYTF. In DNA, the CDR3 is TGTGCCAGTAGTATAGGGGGCATGGATGGCTACACCTTC.

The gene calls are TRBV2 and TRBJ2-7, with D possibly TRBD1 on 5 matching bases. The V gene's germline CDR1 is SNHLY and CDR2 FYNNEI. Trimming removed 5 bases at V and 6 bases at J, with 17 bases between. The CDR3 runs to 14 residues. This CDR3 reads CASSRGQAFSEQYF. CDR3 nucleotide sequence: TGTGCCAGCAGTAGGGGCCAGGCGTTTAGCGAGCAGTACTTC.

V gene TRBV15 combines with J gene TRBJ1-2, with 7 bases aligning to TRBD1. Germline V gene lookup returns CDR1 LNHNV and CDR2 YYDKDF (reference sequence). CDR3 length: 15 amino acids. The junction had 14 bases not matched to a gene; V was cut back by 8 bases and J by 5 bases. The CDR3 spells CATRVDRVQLYGYTF. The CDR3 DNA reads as TGTGCCACCCGAGTTGACAGGGTACAGTTGTATGGCTACACCTTC. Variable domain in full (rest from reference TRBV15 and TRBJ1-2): DAMVIQNPRYQVTQFGKPVTLSCSQTLNHNVMYWYQQKSSQAPKLLFHYYDKDFNNEADTPDNFQSRRPNTSFCFLDIRSPGLGDTAMYLCATRVDRVQLYGYTFGSGTRLTVV.

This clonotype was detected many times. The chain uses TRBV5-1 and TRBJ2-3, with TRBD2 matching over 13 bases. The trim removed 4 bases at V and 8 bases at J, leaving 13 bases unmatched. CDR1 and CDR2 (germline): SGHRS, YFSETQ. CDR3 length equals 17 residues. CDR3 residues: CASSIGLAGVGEVTQYF. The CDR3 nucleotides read TGCGCCAGCAGCATCGGACTAGCGGGAGTGGGGGAGGTTACGCAGTATTTT.

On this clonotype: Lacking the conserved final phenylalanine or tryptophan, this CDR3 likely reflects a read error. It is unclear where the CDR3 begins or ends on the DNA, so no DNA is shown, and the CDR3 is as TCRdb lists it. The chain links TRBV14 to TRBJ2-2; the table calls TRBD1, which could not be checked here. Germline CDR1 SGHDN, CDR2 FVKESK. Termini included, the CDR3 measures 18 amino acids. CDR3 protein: CASSQWGGAEQPNRGAVV.

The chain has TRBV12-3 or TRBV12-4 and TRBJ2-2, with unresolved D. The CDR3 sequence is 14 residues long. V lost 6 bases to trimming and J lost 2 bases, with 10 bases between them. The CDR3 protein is CASRSTGNTGELFF. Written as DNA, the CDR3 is TGTGCCAGCAGAAGCACCGGCAACACCGGGGAGCTGTTTTTT.

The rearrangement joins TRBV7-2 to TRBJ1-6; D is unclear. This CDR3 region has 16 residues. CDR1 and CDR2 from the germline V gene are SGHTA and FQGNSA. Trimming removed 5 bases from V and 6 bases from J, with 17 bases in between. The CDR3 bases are TGTGCCAGCAGCACGTCGGGCCAACCTTTTAATTCACCCCTCCACTTT. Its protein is CASSTSGQPFNSPLHF.

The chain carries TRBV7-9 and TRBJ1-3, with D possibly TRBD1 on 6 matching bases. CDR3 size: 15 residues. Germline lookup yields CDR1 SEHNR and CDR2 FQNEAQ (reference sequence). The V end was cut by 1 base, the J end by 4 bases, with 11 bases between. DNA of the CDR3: TGTGCCAGCAGCTTAGGCCCAGGGGCCGGAAACACCATATATTTT. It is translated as CASSLGPGAGNTIYF.

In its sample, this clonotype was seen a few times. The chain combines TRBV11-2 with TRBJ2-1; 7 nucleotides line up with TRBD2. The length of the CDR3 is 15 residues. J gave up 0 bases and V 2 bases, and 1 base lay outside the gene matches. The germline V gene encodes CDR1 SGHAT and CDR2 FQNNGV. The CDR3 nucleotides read TGTGCCAGCAGCTTACGGACTAGCTCCTACAATGAGCAGTTCTTC. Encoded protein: CASSLRTSSYNEQFF.

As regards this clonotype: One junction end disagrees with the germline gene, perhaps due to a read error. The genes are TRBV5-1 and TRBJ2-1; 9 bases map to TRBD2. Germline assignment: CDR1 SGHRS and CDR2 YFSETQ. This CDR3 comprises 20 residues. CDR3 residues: CASSLVGGGALGRSYNEQFF. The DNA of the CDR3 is TGTGCCAGCAGCTTGGTCGGCGGGGGGGCCTTAGGGAGGTCCTACAATGAGCAGTTCTTC.

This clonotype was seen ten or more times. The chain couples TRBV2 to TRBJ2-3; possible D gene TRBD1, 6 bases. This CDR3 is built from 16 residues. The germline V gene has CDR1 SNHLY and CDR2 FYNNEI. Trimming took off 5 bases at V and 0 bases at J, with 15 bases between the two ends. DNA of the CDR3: TGTGCCAGCAGTCCCCGGGACATCTATAGCACAGATACGCAGTATTTT. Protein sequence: CASSPRDIYSTDTQYF.

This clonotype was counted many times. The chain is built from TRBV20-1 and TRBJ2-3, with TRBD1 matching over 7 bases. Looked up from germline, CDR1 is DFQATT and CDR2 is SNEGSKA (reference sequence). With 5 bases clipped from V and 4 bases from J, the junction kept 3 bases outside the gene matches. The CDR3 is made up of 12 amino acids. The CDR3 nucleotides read TGCAGTGCTCAACAGGGGTCAGATACGCAGTATTTT. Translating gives CSAQQGSDTQYF.

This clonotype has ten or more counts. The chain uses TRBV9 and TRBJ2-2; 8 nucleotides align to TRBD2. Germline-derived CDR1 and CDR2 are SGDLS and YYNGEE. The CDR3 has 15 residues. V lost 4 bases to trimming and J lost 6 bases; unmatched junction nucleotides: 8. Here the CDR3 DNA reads TGTGCCAGCAGCCCCAGGACTAGCCGTTCCGGGGAGCTGTTTTTT. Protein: CASSPRTSRSGELFF.

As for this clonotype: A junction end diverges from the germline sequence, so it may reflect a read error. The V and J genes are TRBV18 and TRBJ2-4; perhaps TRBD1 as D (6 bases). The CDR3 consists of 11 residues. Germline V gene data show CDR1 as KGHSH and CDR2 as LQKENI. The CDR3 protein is CASSSADSKIF. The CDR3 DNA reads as TGTGCCAGCTCATCCGCGGACAGCAAGATCTTC.

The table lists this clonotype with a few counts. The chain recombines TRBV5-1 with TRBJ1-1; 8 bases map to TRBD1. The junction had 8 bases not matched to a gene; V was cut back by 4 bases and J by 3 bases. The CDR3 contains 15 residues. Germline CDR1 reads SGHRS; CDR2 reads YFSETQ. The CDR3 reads CASSAGGVRDTEAFF. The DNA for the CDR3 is TGCGCCAGCAGCGCAGGGGGCGTTAGGGACACTGAAGCTTTCTTT.

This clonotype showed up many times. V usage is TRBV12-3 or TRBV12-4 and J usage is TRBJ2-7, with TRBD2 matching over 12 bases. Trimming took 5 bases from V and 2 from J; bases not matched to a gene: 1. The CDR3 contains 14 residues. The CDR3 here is CASSGLAGTYEQYF. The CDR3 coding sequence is TGTGCCAGCAGTGGACTAGCGGGAACCTACGAGCAGTACTTC.

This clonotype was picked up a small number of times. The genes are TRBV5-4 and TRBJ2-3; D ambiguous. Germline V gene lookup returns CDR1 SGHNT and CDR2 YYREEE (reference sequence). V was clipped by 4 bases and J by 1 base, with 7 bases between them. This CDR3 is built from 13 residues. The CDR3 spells CASSRTGTDTQYF. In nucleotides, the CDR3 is TGTGCCAGCAGCAGGACCGGCACAGATACGCAGTATTTT. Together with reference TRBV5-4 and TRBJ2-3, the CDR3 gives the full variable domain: ETGVTQSPTHLIKTRGQQVTLRCSSQSGHNTVSWYQQALGQGPQFIFQYYREEENGRGNFPPRFSGLQFPNYSSELNVNALELDDSALYLCASSRTGTDTQYFGPGTRLTVL.

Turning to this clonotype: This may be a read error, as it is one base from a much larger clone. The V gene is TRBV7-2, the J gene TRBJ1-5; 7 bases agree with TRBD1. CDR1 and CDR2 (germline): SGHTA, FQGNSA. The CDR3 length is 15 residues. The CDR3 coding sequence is TGTGCCAGCAGCTTATCAGGGGGGAGCAATCGGCCCCAGCATTTT. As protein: CASSLSGGSNRPQHF.

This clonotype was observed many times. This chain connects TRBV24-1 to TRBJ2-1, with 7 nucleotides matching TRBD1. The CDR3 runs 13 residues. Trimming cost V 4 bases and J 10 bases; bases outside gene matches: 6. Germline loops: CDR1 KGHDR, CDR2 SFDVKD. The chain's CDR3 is CATSERTGREQFF. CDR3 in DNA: TGTGCCACCAGTGAGAGGACAGGTAGAGAGCAGTTCTTC.

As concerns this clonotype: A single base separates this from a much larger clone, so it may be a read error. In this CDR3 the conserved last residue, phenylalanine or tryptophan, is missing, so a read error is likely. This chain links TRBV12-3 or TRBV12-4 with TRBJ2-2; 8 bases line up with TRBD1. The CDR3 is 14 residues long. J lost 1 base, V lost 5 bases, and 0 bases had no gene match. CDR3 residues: CASSGQGNTGELFL. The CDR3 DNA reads TGTGCCAGCAGTGGACAGGGGAACACCGGGGAGCTGTTTCTT.